In its sample, the clone carrying this T cell receptor beta chain was seen once. Primers included in the PCR were 60 Vbeta and 13 Jbeta primers. The assay was immunoSEQ multiplex PCR, and TCRdb's table has in-frame clones only and misses some. The data contain fewer than 200,000 clones, roughly 70% of them singletons. The sample comes from a study of cytomegalovirus exposure and HLA in healthy donors. The CDR3 is 14 amino acids. After removal of 6 bases from V and 4 bases from J, the junction contained 7 bases not matched to a gene. From germline, CDR1 is MNHNS and CDR2 SASEGT. The material sequenced was PBMCs. The chain links TRBV6-1 to TRBJ1-2; 8 nucleotides agree with TRBD1. This receptor was identified in a woman between 50 and 59 years old in good health and CMV-seropositive. Here the CDR3 reads CASRDPGQGYGYTF. The CDR3 DNA reads TGTGCCAGCAGGGACCCCGGACAGGGCTATGGCTACACCTTC.